This TCR beta chain was obtained from a study of shared clonotypes between healthy human individuals. Study-level findings and limits: Sharing across several donors was seen in 4% to 6.5% of naive CD4 clonotypes.

Looked up from germline, CDR1 is DFQATT and CDR2 is SNEGSKA (reference sequence). The germline V and J ends were trimmed by 1 base and 8 bases, with 5 bases remaining between them. This CDR3 comprises 10 residues. All the donors were Caucasian adults who lived in Nashville, Tennessee. With respect to this clone: Its antigen is unknown. Other nucleotide sequences from this sample produce the same CDR3.

The assay was run at deep level. Replicate PCRs run on sorted subsets employed approximately 200 ng DNA, approximately 30,000 T cell genomes. Assay used: immunoSEQ multiplex PCR; TCRdb lists only in-frame clones, some missing. In the table there are more than 2,000,000 clones, 85% to 95% of which are singletons. Sequencing was performed on naive CD4+ T cells from PBMCs. Subset: CD45RA+ positively selected. The V gene is TRBV20-1, the J gene TRBJ1-2, with no clear D. The source of this sequence is a man between 18 and 35 years old in good health. Some clones in this sample may be carry-over from other donors' samples. The CDR3 region has the DNA TGCAGTGCTAGAGTGGACGGCTACACCTTC. This translates into CSARVDGYTF.